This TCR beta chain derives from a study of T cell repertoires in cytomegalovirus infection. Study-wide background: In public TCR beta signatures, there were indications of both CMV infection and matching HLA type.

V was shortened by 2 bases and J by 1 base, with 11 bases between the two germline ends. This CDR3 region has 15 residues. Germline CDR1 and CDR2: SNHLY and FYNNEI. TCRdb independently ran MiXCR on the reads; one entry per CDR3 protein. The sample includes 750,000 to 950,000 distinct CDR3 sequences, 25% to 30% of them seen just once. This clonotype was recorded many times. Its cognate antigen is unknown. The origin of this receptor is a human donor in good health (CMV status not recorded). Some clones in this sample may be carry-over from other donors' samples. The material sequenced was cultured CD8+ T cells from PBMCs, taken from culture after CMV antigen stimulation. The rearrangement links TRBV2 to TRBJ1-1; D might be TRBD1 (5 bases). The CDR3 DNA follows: TGTGCCAGCAGTGAACATCTGGGGCCGAACACTGAAGCTTTCTTT. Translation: CASSEHLGPNTEAFF.